Below are 4 T cell receptor beta chains sequenced from a single sample in a study of T cell clonality in common variable immunodeficiency. Generated by immunoSEQ multiplex PCR, the TCRdb table keeps only in-frame clones and is missing some. The sample contains 50,000 to 60,000 clones, none of them singletons. Sequencing used peripheral blood mononuclear cells. The receptors come from a person between 18 and 75 years old in good health.

Ten or more counts support this clone. The read gets to within 3 residues of the CDR3 end, and the germline J gene fills in the rest. The chain links TRBV20-1 to TRBJ2-7; 8 nucleotides agree with TRBD2. The CDR3 is made up of 14 amino acids. Trimming cost V 6 bases and J 6 bases; bases outside gene matches: 13. The V gene's germline CDR1 is DFQATT and CDR2 SNEGSKA (reference sequence). Incomplete CDR3 DNA: TGCAGTGCAAGACTAGCGTCCAGGAGGGGCGAG. Translated: CSARLASRRGE. The CDR3, in full, reads CSARLASRRGEQYF.

This clone showed up many times. The sequence runs out 3 residues before the end of the CDR3; the remainder is reconstructed from the germline J gene. The genes are TRBV10-3 and TRBJ1-1, with no clear D. V lost 1 base to trimming and J lost 6 bases, with 6 bases between them. The CDR3 is made up of 12 amino acids. The germline V gene has CDR1 ENHRY and CDR2 SYGVKD. The CDR3 region is CAISELGAEAFF. CDR3 DNA (partial): TGTGCCATCAGTGAGTTGGGCGCTGAA.

This clone was seen at least ten times. The sequence runs out 3 residues before the end of the CDR3; the remainder is reconstructed from the germline J gene. This sequence joins TRBV7-2 and TRBJ2-5, with a possible D match to TRBD1 (5 bases). This CDR3 has 14 residues. Germline V CDR1 and CDR2: SGHTA, FQGNSA. V shed 4 bases and J shed 2 bases, with 11 bases lying between them. The CDR3 here is CASSSQGTQETQYF. CDR3 DNA (partial): TGTGCCAGCAGCTCGCAGGGAACTCAAGAGACC. Based on the CDR3 plus reference TRBV7-2 and TRBJ2-5, the full variable domain is GAGVSQSPSNKVTEKGKDVELRCDPISGHTALYWYRQSLGQGLEFLIYFQGNSAPDKSGLPSDRFSAERTGGSVSTLTIQRTQQEDSAVYLCASSSQGTQETQYFGPGTRLLVL.

The sample holds many counts of this clone. The CDR3 loop reads CASSFGTGVGNTEAFF. The CDR3 bases that were read are TGCGCCAGCAGCTTCGGGACAGGGGTAGGGAACACTGAA. The chain has TRBV5-1 and TRBJ1-1; 10 bases line up with TRBD1. The CDR3 goes on 3 residues after the read ends, and that part is filled in from the germline J gene. From germline, CDR1 is SGHRS and CDR2 YFSETQ. J gave up 1 base and V 2 bases, and 5 bases lay outside the gene matches. The CDR3 has 16 residues.